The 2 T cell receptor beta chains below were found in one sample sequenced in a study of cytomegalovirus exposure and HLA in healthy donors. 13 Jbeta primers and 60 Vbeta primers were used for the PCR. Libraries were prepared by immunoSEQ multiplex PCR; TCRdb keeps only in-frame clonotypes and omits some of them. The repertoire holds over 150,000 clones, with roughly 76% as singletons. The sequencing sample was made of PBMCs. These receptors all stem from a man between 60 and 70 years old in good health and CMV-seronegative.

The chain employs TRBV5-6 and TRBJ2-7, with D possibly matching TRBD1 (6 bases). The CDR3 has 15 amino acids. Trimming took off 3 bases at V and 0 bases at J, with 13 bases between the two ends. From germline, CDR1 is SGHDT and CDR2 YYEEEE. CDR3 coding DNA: TGTGCCAGCAGCTCCGGGACACCATACTCCTACGAGCAGTACTTC. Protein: CASSSGTPYSYEQYF.

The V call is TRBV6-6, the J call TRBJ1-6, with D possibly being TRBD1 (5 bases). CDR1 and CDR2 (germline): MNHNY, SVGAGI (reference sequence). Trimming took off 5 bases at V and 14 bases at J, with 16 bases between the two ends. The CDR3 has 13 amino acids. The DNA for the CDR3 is TGTGCCAGCAGTAGCGCCGCCAGGGACTCCCTCCACTTT. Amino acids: CASSSAARDSLHF.